A single TCR beta chain is shown here with its context. Antigen unknown. At one end, the junction sequence differs from germline, possibly due to a read error. MiXCR, applied by TCRdb to the reads, yields one record per CDR3 protein. Of approximately 1,000,000 distinct CDR3 sequences in the sample, approximately 31% were seen once. This sample is part of a study of T cell repertoires in cytomegalovirus infection. This material consisted of cultured CD8+ T cells from PBMCs, taken from culture after CMV antigen stimulation. The TCR sequence derives from a human donor in good health (CMV status not recorded). Some clones in this sample may be carry-over from other donors' samples.

The CDR3 DNA follows: TGTACCAGCAGCTTAGCCCCGGGCCCTAGCTATGGCTACACCTTC. Protein product: CTSSLAPGPSYGYTF. J is TRBJ1-2 and V is TRBV7-6; D is uncertain. Germline lookup yields CDR1 SGHVS and CDR2 FNYEAQ. The CDR3 extends over 15 amino acids. Drawing the rest from reference TRBV7-6 and TRBJ1-2, the complete variable domain is GAGVSQSPRYKVTKRGQDVALRCDPISGHVSLYWYRQALGQGPEFLTYFNYEAQQDKSGLPNDRFSAERPEGSISTLTIQRTEQRDSAMYRCTSSLAPGPSYGYTFGSGTRLTVV.